Listed below are T cell receptor beta chains from one sample, sequenced in a study of blood T cell repertoires in COVID-19. The protocol was immunoSEQ multiplex PCR, while the TCRdb copy is restricted to in-frame clones and leaves out a portion. This sample yields about 190,000 clones, of which approximately 82% are seen a single time; less than 3.5% belongs to the top ten. Sequencing input: peripheral blood. Receptor source: a middle-aged man with active or convalescent COVID-19. Both conserved end residues are part of each CDR3. Fields, in order: CDR3 DNA, CDR3 protein, V gene, clone size, D gene, J gene. A D gene is named only where the DNA matches it firmly. Where a row states a size, it is once, few, many or the class of an expanded clone; other rows omit it.

DNA: TGTGCCTGGAGTACTGGGCTCGAGACCGCAGATACGCAGTATTTT
CDR3: CAWSTGLETADTQYF
V: TRBV30
size: NA
D: NA
J: TRBJ2-3

DNA: TGTGCCAGCAGCCACACCGGGACATCTTTCAATCAGCCCCAGCATTTT
CDR3: CASSHTGTSFNQPQHF
V: TRBV5-5
size: NA
D: NA
J: TRBJ1-5

DNA: TGTGCCAGCAGGGAACGGGACAGGGGGAATTCACCCCTCCACTTT
CDR3: CASRERDRGNSPLHF
V: TRBV2
size: once
D: TRBD1
J: TRBJ1-6

DNA: TGTGCCAGCAAAATAGGGAGGACAAACATTCAGTACTTC
CDR3: CASKIGRTNIQYF
V: TRBV2
size: NA
D: NA
J: TRBJ2-4

DNA: TGTGCCAGCACGCGGGTAGCCTACGAGCAGTACTTC
CDR3: CASTRVAYEQYF
V: TRBV2
size: NA
D: NA
J: TRBJ2-7

DNA: TGTGCCAGCAGCTTCGCCCCACAAATGGAGGGCTACACCTTC
CDR3: CASSFAPQMEGYTF
V: TRBV5-4
size: NA
D: NA
J: TRBJ1-2

DNA: TGTGCCAGCAGGGGAGTGTACCAAGAGACCCAGTACTTC
CDR3: CASRGVYQETQYF
V: TRBV12-3/TRBV12-4
size: NA
D: NA
J: TRBJ2-5

DNA: TGCGCCAGCAGCTTGGTTACTGGTACCTTAACCGAAAACTATGGCTACACCTTC
CDR3: CASSLVTGTLTENYGYTF
V: TRBV5-1
size: NA
D: NA
J: TRBJ1-2

DNA: TGTGCCAGCAGGGATAAGGGACAGATGAACACTGAAGCTTTCTTT
CDR3: CASRDKGQMNTEAFF
V: TRBV27
size: NA
D: TRBD1
J: TRBJ1-1

DNA: TGCGCCAGCAGCCCACCCCAGGCGATCGTTAGCTCCTACAATGAGCAGTTCTTC
CDR3: CASSPPQAIVSSYNEQFF
V: TRBV5-1
size: NA
D: NA
J: TRBJ2-1

DNA: TGTGCCAGCAGTTTGTTAGCGGGGAACACCGGGGAGCTGTTTTTT
CDR3: CASSLLAGNTGELFF
V: TRBV28
size: NA
D: TRBD2
J: TRBJ2-2

DNA: TGTGCCAGCAGCTGGCGACAGGCGGACACTGAAGCTTTCTTT
CDR3: CASSWRQADTEAFF
V: TRBV7-2
size: NA
D: NA
J: TRBJ1-1

DNA: TGTGCCAGCAGCCAGTGGACTAGCGGGATCCAAGAGACCCAGTACTTC
CDR3: CASSQWTSGIQETQYF
V: TRBV3-1/TRBV3-2
size: once
D: TRBD2
J: TRBJ2-5

DNA: TGCGCCAGCAGCCAAATAGCGTTTAGCTCCTACAATGAGCAGTTCTTC
CDR3: CASSQIAFSSYNEQFF
V: TRBV4-1
size: few
D: NA
J: TRBJ2-1

DNA: TGTGCCTGGAGTGGAACCTCGGGTCATAATTCACCCCTCCACTTT
CDR3: CAWSGTSGHNSPLHF
V: TRBV30
size: NA
D: NA
J: TRBJ1-6

DNA: TGTGCCAGCAGTGCTCAAGGAAGATCGGCGCTTCAGCGGCTGTTTTTT
CDR3: CASSAQGRSALQRLFF
V: TRBV2
size: once
D: NA
J: TRBJ2-2

DNA: TGTGCCAGTAGTACCCGACAGGGACGCTCTGGAAACACCATATATTTT
CDR3: CASSTRQGRSGNTIYF
V: TRBV19
size: NA
D: TRBD1
J: TRBJ1-3

DNA: TGTGCCAGCACACCTCTAGCGGGGAGGCCTAGCACAGATACGCAGTATTTT
CDR3: CASTPLAGRPSTDTQYF
V: TRBV5-6
size: NA
D: TRBD2
J: TRBJ2-3

DNA: TGCAGCGTTGATAGTCTGAGGGCAGGGGAAGAGACCCAGTACTTC
CDR3: CSVDSLRAGEETQYF
V: TRBV29-1
size: few
D: NA
J: TRBJ2-5

DNA: TGCGCCAGCAGCTTGCAGGACTCTGGCTACACCTTC
CDR3: CASSLQDSGYTF
V: TRBV5-1
size: NA
D: NA
J: TRBJ1-2

DNA: TGTGCCAGCAGCGGAACAGGGCACTACACAGATACGCAGTATTTT
CDR3: CASSGTGHYTDTQYF
V: TRBV9
size: NA
D: NA
J: TRBJ2-3

DNA: TGCAGCGGAAACAGGGTTACCCGAGATACGCAGTATTTT
CDR3: CSGNRVTRDTQYF
V: TRBV29-1
size: NA
D: NA
J: TRBJ2-3